Listed below are T cell receptor beta chains from one sample, sequenced in a study of regulatory T cells in long-lasting Graves disease. TCRdb analysed the multiplex PCR reads with MiXCR anew, one entry per CDR3 protein. Altogether over 350,000 distinct CDR3 sequences are present, less than 25% being singletons, with the ten largest covering around 21%. Sequencing was performed on peripheral blood mononuclear cells (PBMCs), taken when the disease was refractory, from a patient treated with antithyroid drugs. Receptors originate from a female donor with Graves disease. Both conserved end residues are part of each CDR3. Fields, in order: CDR3 protein, CDR3 DNA, D gene, CDR3 length, V gene, J gene, clone size. A D gene is named only where the DNA matches it firmly. Not every row has a clone size; where given, it reads once, few, many or a size class.

CASSLGIGDTEAFF	TGTGCCAGCAGTTTGGGGATTGGGGACACTGAAGCTTTCTTT	-	14	TRBV27	TRBJ1-1	many
CASSRASGPEAFF	TGTGCCAGCAGCCGGGCAAGCGGGCCTGAAGCTTTCTTT	-	13	TRBV3-1	TRBJ1-1	many
CASSLVGNSPLHF	TGTGCCAGCAGCCTAGTGGGAAATTCACCCCTCCACTTT	-	13	TRBV28	TRBJ1-6	many
CASTNTSGANVLTF	TGTGCCAGCACTAACACGTCAGGGGCCAACGTCCTGACTTTC	-	14	TRBV12-3/TRBV12-4	TRBJ2-6	many
CASSLVRGRSTDTQYF	TGTGCCAGCAGCTTAGTTCGCGGGAGATCCACAGATACGCAGTATTTT	TRBD2	16	TRBV7-2	TRBJ2-3	-
CASSYWTGNYGYTF	TGTGCCAGCAGTTACTGGACAGGGAACTATGGCTACACCTTC	TRBD1	14	TRBV6-5	TRBJ1-2	many
CASSVGSEETQYF	TGTGCCAGCAGCGTAGGTTCTGAAGAGACCCAGTACTTC	-	13	TRBV9	TRBJ2-5	-
CATKEGPTDTQYF	TGCGCCACCAAAGAAGGTCCCACAGATACGCAGTATTTT	-	13	TRBV10-2	TRBJ2-3	-
CASSQDVGWDTEAFF	TGCGCCAGCAGCCAAGATGTGGGGTGGGATACTGAAGCTTTCTTT	-	15	TRBV4-3	TRBJ1-1	-
CASNRGGFTGELFF	TGTGCCAGCAATCGGGGCGGCTTCACCGGGGAGCTGTTTTTT	-	14	TRBV27	TRBJ2-2	few
CASSLEYYGYTF	TGTGCCAGCAGCTTGGAATACTATGGCTACACCTTC	-	12	TRBV7-9	TRBJ1-2	many
CASSFTGQGPAQPQHF	TGTGCCAGCAGTTTTACGGGACAGGGCCCGGCACAGCCCCAGCATTTT	TRBD1	16	TRBV28	TRBJ1-5	many
CASSYSIGKGYGYTF	TGTGCCAGCAGTTACTCAATAGGGAAGGGCTATGGCTACACCTTC	-	15	TRBV6-2/TRBV6-3	TRBJ1-2	-
CAWSPDRGTSGYTF	TGTGCCTGGAGCCCGGACAGGGGGACCTCTGGCTACACCTTC	TRBD1	14	TRBV30	TRBJ1-2	many
CASSWGVTYEQYF	TGTGCCAGCAGCTGGGGAGTTACCTACGAGCAGTACTTC	-	13	TRBV12-3/TRBV12-4	TRBJ2-7	many
CASRTPWGGGQGNTEAFF	TGTGCCAGCAGGACCCCTTGGGGGGGGGGACAGGGTAACACTGAAGCTTTCTTT	TRBD1	18	TRBV7-2	TRBJ1-1	few
CSARAAGTSYEQYF	TGCAGTGCTAGAGCAGCGGGGACGAGCTACGAGCAGTACTTC	TRBD2	14	TRBV20-1	TRBJ2-7	-
CASSLRQGWNEQYF	TGTGCCAGTAGTCTGCGACAGGGTTGGAACGAGCAGTACTTC	TRBD1	14	TRBV19	TRBJ2-7	-
CASSLATANSGANVLTF	TGTGCCAGCAGTTTAGCAACAGCCAACTCTGGGGCCAACGTCCTGACTTTC	-	17	TRBV6-5	TRBJ2-6	many
CASSLNRGGGTEAFF	TGTGCCAGCAGTCTTAACAGGGGGGGCGGCACTGAAGCTTTCTTT	TRBD1	15	TRBV6-2/TRBV6-3	TRBJ1-1	-
CSATLTGPYEQYF	TGCAGTGCTACCTTGACGGGGCCCTACGAGCAGTACTTC	-	13	TRBV20-1	TRBJ2-7	-
CASSLVLAVSSYEQYF	TGTGCCAGCAGCTTAGTTCTAGCGGTTAGCTCCTACGAGCAGTACTTC	TRBD2	16	TRBV11-2	TRBJ2-7	-
CASSSPRRGQNQETQYF	TGTGCCAGCAGTTCCCCCAGGCGAGGACAAAACCAAGAGACCCAGTACTTC	-	17	TRBV12-3/TRBV12-4	TRBJ2-5	many
CASSVILAGNYEQYF	TGTGCCAGCAGCGTCATTTTAGCGGGTAACTACGAGCAGTACTTC	TRBD2	15	TRBV11-2	TRBJ2-7	many
CASSIKMNTEAFF	TGTGCCAGCAGTATTAAAATGAACACTGAAGCTTTCTTT	-	13	TRBV19	TRBJ1-1	many
CSAYPGTVNTGELFF	TGCAGTGCTTACCCTGGGACAGTCAACACCGGGGAGCTGTTTTTT	TRBD1	15	TRBV20-1	TRBJ2-2	few
CASSQDVAGGVDYEQYF	TGCGCCAGCAGCCAAGACGTAGCGGGAGGGGTGGACTACGAGCAGTACTTC	TRBD2	17	TRBV4-1	TRBJ2-7	-
CSASTGNSLGYTF	TGCAGTGCTAGTACAGGGAACTCACTTGGCTACACCTTC	-	13	TRBV20-1	TRBJ1-2	once
CSARLPGGTPPRETQYF	TGCAGTGCTAGGCTCCCTGGGGGAACTCCGCCCCGGGAGACCCAGTACTTC	-	17	TRBV20-1	TRBJ2-5	few
CASSLDYTGELFF	TGTGCCAGCAGCTTAGACTACACCGGGGAGCTGTTTTTT	-	13	TRBV7-8	TRBJ2-2	few
CASTVTGDFYTF	TGTGCCAGTACCGTGACAGGGGATTTCTACACCTTC	TRBD1	12	TRBV19	TRBJ1-2	-
CASSLGNGHTEAFF	TGTGCCAGCAGCTTGGGTAACGGGCACACTGAAGCTTTCTTT	-	14	TRBV11-2	TRBJ1-1	many
CASVGEEHGELFF	TGCGCCAGCGTTGGGGAAGAACACGGGGAGCTGTTTTTT	-	13	TRBV5-1	TRBJ2-2	few
CASSSLGGRDEQYF	TGTGCCAGCAGTTCCCTGGGCGGTCGCGACGAGCAGTACTTC	-	14	TRBV27	TRBJ2-7	many
CASSHGGGGRAFF	TGTGCCAGCAGCCATGGGGGGGGCGGGCGAGCTTTCTTT	-	13	TRBV3-1	TRBJ1-1	many
CASSGGGTDTYEQYF	TGTGCCAGCTCAGGCGGGGGGACGGACACCTACGAGCAGTACTTC	TRBD2	15	TRBV18	TRBJ2-7	few
CASSGPAGRAETQYF	TGTGCCAGCAGTGGACCAGCGGGACGGGCGGAGACCCAGTACTTC	TRBD2	15	TRBV6-2/TRBV6-3	TRBJ2-5	many
CASSPWTDRNTEAFF	TGTGCCAGCAGTCCGTGGACGGACCGGAACACTGAAGCTTTCTTT	-	15	TRBV27	TRBJ1-1	many
CAWSGQGGLQPQHF	TGTGCCTGGAGTGGACAGGGGGGTTTGCAGCCCCAGCATTTT	TRBD1	14	TRBV30	TRBJ1-5	few
CASSPWDRGPSGELFF	TGTGCCAGTAGTCCATGGGACAGGGGGCCGTCCGGGGAGCTGTTTTTT	TRBD1	16	TRBV19	TRBJ2-2	few
CAWKRGVNYGYTF	TGTGCCTGGAAAAGGGGGGTTAACTATGGCTACACCTTC	-	13	TRBV30	TRBJ1-2	many
CASSPIGEMNTEAFF	TGTGCCAGCAGCCCGATAGGGGAGATGAACACTGAAGCTTTCTTT	-	15	TRBV14	TRBJ1-1	-